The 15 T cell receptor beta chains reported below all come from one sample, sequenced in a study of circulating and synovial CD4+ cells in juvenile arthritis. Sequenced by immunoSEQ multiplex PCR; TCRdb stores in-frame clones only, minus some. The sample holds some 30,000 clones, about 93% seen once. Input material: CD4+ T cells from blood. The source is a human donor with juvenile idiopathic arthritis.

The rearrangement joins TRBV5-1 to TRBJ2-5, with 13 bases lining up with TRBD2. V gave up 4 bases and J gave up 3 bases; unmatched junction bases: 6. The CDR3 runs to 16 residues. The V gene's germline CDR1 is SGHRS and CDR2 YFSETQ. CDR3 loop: CASSPGLAGVKETQYF. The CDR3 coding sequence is TGCGCCAGCAGCCCCGGACTAGCGGGAGTAAAAGAGACCCAGTACTTC.

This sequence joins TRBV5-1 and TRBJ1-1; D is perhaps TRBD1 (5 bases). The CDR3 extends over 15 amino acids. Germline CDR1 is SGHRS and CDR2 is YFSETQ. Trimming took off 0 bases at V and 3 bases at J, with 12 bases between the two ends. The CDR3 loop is CASSLGRGVDTEAFF. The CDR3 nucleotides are TGCGCCAGCAGCTTGGGTCGGGGGGTCGACACTGAAGCTTTCTTT. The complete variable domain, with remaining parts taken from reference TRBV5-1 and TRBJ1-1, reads KAGVTQTPRYLIKTRGQQVTLSCSPISGHRSVSWYQQTPGQGLQFLFEYFSETQRNKGNFPGRFSGRQFSNSRSEMNVSTLELGDSALYLCASSLGRGVDTEAFFGQGTRLTVV.

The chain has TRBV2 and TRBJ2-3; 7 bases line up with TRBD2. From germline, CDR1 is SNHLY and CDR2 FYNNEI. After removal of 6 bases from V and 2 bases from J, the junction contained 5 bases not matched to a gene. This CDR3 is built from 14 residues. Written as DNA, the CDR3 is TGTGCCAGCAGCAGACTAGCCCTCACAGATACGCAGTATTTT. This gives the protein CASSRLALTDTQYF.

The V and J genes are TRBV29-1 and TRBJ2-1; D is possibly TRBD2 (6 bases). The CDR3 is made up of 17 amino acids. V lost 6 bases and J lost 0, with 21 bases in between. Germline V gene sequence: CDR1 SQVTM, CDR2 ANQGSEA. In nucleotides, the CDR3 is TGCAGCGTCGTGAGAGCAGCGGGCCTGAGCTCCTACAATGAGCAGTTCTTC. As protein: CSVVRAAGLSSYNEQFF.

The CDR3 sequence: CASSFLRAGKGYEQYF. The CDR3 coding sequence is TGTGCCAGCAGTTTCCTCCGAGCGGGAAAGGGGTACGAGCAGTACTTC. This chain joins TRBV28 and TRBJ2-7; the match to TRBD2 covers 7 bases. V trimming: 3 bases; J trimming: 4 bases; junction bases outside the gene matches: 12. The germline V gene has CDR1 MDHEN and CDR2 SYDVKM. This CDR3 is built from 16 residues.

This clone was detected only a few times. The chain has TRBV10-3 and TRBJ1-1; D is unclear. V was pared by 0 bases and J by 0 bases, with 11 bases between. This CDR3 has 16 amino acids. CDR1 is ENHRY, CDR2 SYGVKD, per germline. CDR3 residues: CAISESSNVLNTEAFF. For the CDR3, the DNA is TGTGCCATCAGTGAGTCGAGTAACGTCTTGAACACTGAAGCTTTCTTT.

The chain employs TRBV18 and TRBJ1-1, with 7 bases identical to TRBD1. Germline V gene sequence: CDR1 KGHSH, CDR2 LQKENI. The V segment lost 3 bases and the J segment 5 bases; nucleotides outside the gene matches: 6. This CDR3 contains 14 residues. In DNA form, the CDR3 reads TGTGCCAGCTCACCCAGACAGGGTGTAACTGAAGCTTTCTTT. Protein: CASSPRQGVTEAFF.

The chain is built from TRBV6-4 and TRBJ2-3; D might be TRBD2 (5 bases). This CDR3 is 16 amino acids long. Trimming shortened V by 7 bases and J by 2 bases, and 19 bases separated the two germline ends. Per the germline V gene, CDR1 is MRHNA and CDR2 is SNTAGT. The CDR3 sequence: CASTHSGSVDTDTQYF. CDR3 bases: TGTGCCAGCACCCACTCAGGTAGCGTCGACACAGATACGCAGTATTTT.

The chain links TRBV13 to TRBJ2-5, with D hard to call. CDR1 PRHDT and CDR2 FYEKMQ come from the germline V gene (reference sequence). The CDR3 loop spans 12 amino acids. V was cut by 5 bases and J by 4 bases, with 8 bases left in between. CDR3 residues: CASSQTGETQYF. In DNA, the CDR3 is TGTGCCAGCAGCCAGACGGGAGAGACCCAGTACTTC.

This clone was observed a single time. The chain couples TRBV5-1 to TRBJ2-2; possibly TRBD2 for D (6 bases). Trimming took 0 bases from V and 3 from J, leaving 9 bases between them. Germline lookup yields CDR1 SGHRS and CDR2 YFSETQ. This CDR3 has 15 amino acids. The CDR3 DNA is TGCGCCAGCAGCTTGGGCGGGACCGACACCGGGGAGCTGTTTTTT. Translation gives CASSLGGTDTGELFF.

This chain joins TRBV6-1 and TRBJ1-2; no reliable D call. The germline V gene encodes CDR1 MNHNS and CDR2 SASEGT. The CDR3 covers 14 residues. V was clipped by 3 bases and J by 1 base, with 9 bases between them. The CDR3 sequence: CASSEVYSNYGYTF. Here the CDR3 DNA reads TGTGCCAGCAGTGAGGTGTACAGTAACTATGGCTACACCTTC.

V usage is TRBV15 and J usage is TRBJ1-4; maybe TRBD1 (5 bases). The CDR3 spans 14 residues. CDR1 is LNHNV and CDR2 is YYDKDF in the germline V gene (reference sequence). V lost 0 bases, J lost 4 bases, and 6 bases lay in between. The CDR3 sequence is CATSREGLNEKLFF. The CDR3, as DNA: TGTGCCACCAGCAGAGAGGGACTTAATGAAAAACTGTTTTTT.

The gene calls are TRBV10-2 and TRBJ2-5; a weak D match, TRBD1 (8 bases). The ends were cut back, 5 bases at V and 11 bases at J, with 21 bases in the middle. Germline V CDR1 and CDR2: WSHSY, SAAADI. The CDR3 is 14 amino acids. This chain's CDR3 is CASSNPQGAREQYF. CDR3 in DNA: TGCGCCAGCAGTAACCCGCAGGGGGCGCGGGAGCAGTACTTC.

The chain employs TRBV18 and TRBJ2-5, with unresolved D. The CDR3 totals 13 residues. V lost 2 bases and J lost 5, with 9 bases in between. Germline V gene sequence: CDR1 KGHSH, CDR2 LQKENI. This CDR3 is CASSPSALETQYF. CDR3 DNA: TGTGCCAGCTCACCATCAGCGTTGGAGACCCAGTACTTC.

CDR3 nucleotide sequence: TGTGCCAGCAGCTACAGGGTTTTGACACCCCTCCACTTT. Its protein is CASSYRVLTPLHF. The gene calls are TRBV7-2 and TRBJ1-6, with D perhaps TRBD1 (6 bases). The CDR3 is made up of 13 amino acids. V lost 4 bases and J 11 bases, leaving 12 bases between the germline ends. Germline CDR1 SGHTA, CDR2 FQGNSA.